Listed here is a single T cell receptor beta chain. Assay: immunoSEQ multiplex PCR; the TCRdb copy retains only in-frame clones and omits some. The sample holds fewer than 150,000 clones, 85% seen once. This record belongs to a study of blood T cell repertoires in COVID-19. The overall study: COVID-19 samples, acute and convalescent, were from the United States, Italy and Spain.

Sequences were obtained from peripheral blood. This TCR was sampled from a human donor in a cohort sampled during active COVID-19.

The CDR3 reads CASIRGWANTEAFF. The CDR3 region has the DNA TGTGCCAGCATAAGGGGGTGGGCGAACACTGAAGCTTTCTTT. V and J are TRBV7-2 and TRBJ1-1; a weak D match, TRBD1 (6 bases). This CDR3 region has 14 residues. Looked up from germline, CDR1 is SGHTA and CDR2 is FQGNSA. The V and J ends lost 7 bases and 1 base respectively, with 13 bases between them.